These T cell receptor beta chains were read from a single sample in a study of OX40 agonist ivuxolimab in advanced cancers. Assay used: immunoSEQ multiplex PCR; TCRdb lists only in-frame clones, some missing. Among tens of thousands of clones, 85% to 90% were seen once, and the ten largest hold about 5%. Sequenced material: CD4+ or CD8+ T cells sorted from blood, taken in a trial of the OX40 agonist ivuxolimab. The source of these receptors is an adult with an advanced solid tumor such as melanoma, head and neck, liver or kidney cancer. CDR3s include the opening cysteine and the closing phenylalanine or tryptophan. A D gene is named only where the DNA matches it firmly. Size tells how often a clone was seen (once, few, many) or the class of an expanded clone, and some rows leave it out.

V gene,clone size,J gene,D gene,CDR3 DNA,CDR3 protein
TRBV4-2,.,TRBJ2-7,.,TGTGCCAGCGGCAAGGGCAGGGGTATCGCCGAGCAGTACTTC,CASGKGRGIAEQYF
TRBV28,.,TRBJ1-2,.,TGTGCCAGCAGTTTAGGTCGAGATGGCTACACCTTC,CASSLGRDGYTF
TRBV28,.,TRBJ1-2,.,TGTGCCAGCACCGTTCCGGGGGGCCCTGTCGGCTACACCTTC,CASTVPGGPVGYTF
TRBV2,.,TRBJ2-1,TRBD2,TGTGCCAGCACCCCTAGCGGGAGTGAGCAGTTCTTC,CASTPSGSEQFF
TRBV7-9,.,TRBJ2-3,.,TGTGCCAGCAGCCTAACCCAGGGTGGGACAGATACGCAGTATTTT,CASSLTQGGTDTQYF
TRBV5-4,.,TRBJ1-4,.,TGTGCCAGCAGCTTACGAACTGAAGGAGAAAAACTGTTTTTT,CASSLRTEGEKLFF
TRBV2,.,TRBJ2-3,.,TGTGCCAGCAGAGAGGAGATCACAGATACGCAGTATTTT,CASREEITDTQYF
TRBV7-2,.,TRBJ2-1,TRBD2,TGTGCCAGCAGCTCGGGGACTAGCGGGAGTTGGAATGAGCAGTTCTTC,CASSSGTSGSWNEQFF
TRBV28,once,TRBJ1-1,.,TGTGCCAGCAGCCAGCCATTCCATCCGGACACTGAAGCTTTCTTT,CASSQPFHPDTEAFF
TRBV7-3,.,TRBJ2-3,TRBD1,TGTGCCAGCAGCTTAGGTGGACAGGGGGCGCGAGATACGCAGTATTTT,CASSLGGQGARDTQYF
TRBV5-8,.,TRBJ1-5,.,TGTGCCAGCAGCTCCGGGTTTCCGAATCAGCCCCAGCATTTT,CASSSGFPNQPQHF
TRBV7-2,.,TRBJ2-5,.,TGTGCCAGCAGCTTAGGAATTGCGGCGCAAGAGACCCAGTACTTC,CASSLGIAAQETQYF
TRBV27,.,TRBJ2-1,TRBD2,TGTGCCAGCAGCCCCTGGGGGTTGGGGACTAGCGGGAGTTCTGGCAATGAGCAGTTCTTC,CASSPWGLGTSGSSGNEQFF
TRBV9,once,TRBJ1-5,TRBD1,TGTGCCAGCAGCGCGCTCGGGACAGGGATCCGGTTGAGCAATCAGCCCCAGCATTTT,CASSALGTGIRLSNQPQHF
TRBV5-4,.,TRBJ2-7,.,TGTGCCAGCAGCGGAGCTTTGAGTTCCGGCGAGCAGTACTTC,CASSGALSSGEQYF
TRBV2,.,TRBJ2-4,TRBD1,TGTGCCAGCAGTGTGGTCGGGACAGTGGCCAACAACATTCAGTACTTC,CASSVVGTVANNIQYF
TRBV6-1,.,TRBJ1-1,.,TGTGCCAGCAGGTCCCGGGACAAGGTGACTGAAGCTTTCTTT,CASRSRDKVTEAFF
TRBV5-4,.,TRBJ2-1,TRBD2,TGTGCCAGCAGCTTAGCGGGGTCCTTCTACAATGAGCAGTTCTTC,CASSLAGSFYNEQFF
TRBV7-3,once,TRBJ1-1,.,TGTGCCAGCAGCTTCAGCAGGGCCACTGAAGCTTTCTTT,CASSFSRATEAFF
TRBV11-2,.,TRBJ2-1,.,TGTGCCAGCAGCTCCCTCACCGGTAGGGAAGAGTTCTTC,CASSSLTGREEFF
TRBV6-5,once,TRBJ2-6,.,TGTGCCAGCAGGTACCACACCTCTGGGGCCAACGTCCTGACTTTC,CASRYHTSGANVLTF
TRBV2,.,TRBJ1-5,.,TGTGCCAGCAGTGCGTACAGGGAAGCTCAGCCCCAGCATTTT,CASSAYREAQPQHF
TRBV25-1,.,TRBJ2-7,TRBD1,TGTGCCAGCAGTTCAAGGACAGGGCAGTACTTC,CASSSRTGQYF
TRBV30,.,TRBJ2-6,TRBD1,TGTGCTTTTCTCCGGGACAGGGGCCGCGGTGGGGCCAACGTCCTGACTTTC,CAFLRDRGRGGANVLTF
TRBV11-1,.,TRBJ2-1,.,TGTGCCAGCAGCCTCTCTGGGCTGCAGTTCTTC,CASSLSGLQFF
TRBV19,.,TRBJ2-7,TRBD1,TGTGCCAGTAGCCGAGGGACAGCCTACGAGCAGTACTTC,CASSRGTAYEQYF
TRBV30,.,TRBJ2-7,TRBD1,TGTGCCTGGGGGACAGGGCTCTACGAGCAGTACTTC,CAWGTGLYEQYF
TRBV4-1,.,TRBJ2-5,TRBD2,TGCGCCAGCAGCCATCCGGGACTAGCGGGAGGGCCTCGTCAAGAGACCCAGTACTTC,CASSHPGLAGGPRQETQYF
TRBV5-5,.,TRBJ2-7,.,TGTGCCAGCAGCTCGGACAGTCTCCACGAGCAGTACTTC,CASSSDSLHEQYF
TRBV18,.,TRBJ1-1,TRBD1,TGTGCCAGCTCACTAGACAGGGCAAACACTGAAGCTTTCTTT,CASSLDRANTEAFF
TRBV4-1,.,TRBJ2-2,.,TGCGCCAGCAGCCAGAAGGGGATAGGGGACGGCACCGGGGAGCTGTTTTTT,CASSQKGIGDGTGELFF
TRBV27,.,TRBJ2-5,TRBD2,TGTGCCAGCAGTTTTTATAGCGGGACATTACCAGGACCCCAGTACTTC,CASSFYSGTLPGPQYF
TRBV5-1,.,TRBJ1-3,.,TGCGCCAGCAGCTTGGAAGGGAGTGGAAACACCATATATTTT,CASSLEGSGNTIYF
TRBV16,.,TRBJ1-2,.,TGTGCCAGCAGCCAAGGGGGGCACTATGGCTACACCTTC,CASSQGGHYGYTF
TRBV7-2,once,TRBJ2-3,TRBD2,TGTGCCAGCAGCTTAAGAACGGGAGGGGGCACAGATACGCAGTATTTT,CASSLRTGGGTDTQYF
TRBV9,.,TRBJ2-1,TRBD2,TGTGCCAGCAGCGTAGGACTAGCGGGAGGATACAATGAGCAGTTCTTC,CASSVGLAGGYNEQFF
TRBV15,once,TRBJ2-3,.,TGTGCCACCAGCAGAACCGGGACACCCATACCCCGGGTCACAGATACGCAGTATTTT,CATSRTGTPIPRVTDTQYF
TRBV28,.,TRBJ1-6,.,TGTGCCAGCAGTCTAAATATTGGGGGGCAGCACCTCCACTTT,CASSLNIGGQHLHF
TRBV5-4,.,TRBJ1-3,.,TGTGCCAGCAGCTTGTCTACCGGAACATATGGAAACACCATATATTTT,CASSLSTGTYGNTIYF
TRBV5-1,.,TRBJ2-2,.,TGCGCCAGCAGCTTGGAGGGACACCTGAACACCGGGGAGCTGTTTTTT,CASSLEGHLNTGELFF
TRBV19,few,TRBJ2-1,.,TGTGCCAGTAGTATAGGTGGCGGTGAGCAGTTCTTC,CASSIGGGEQFF
TRBV10-3,.,TRBJ2-7,TRBD2,TGTGCCATCAGCACGGGACTAGGGAATGACTACGAGCAGTACTTC,CAISTGLGNDYEQYF
TRBV7-8,.,TRBJ2-1,.,TGTGCCAGCAGCTTAGAGGGGCCTATGGTTAATGAGCAGTTCTTC,CASSLEGPMVNEQFF
TRBV15,once,TRBJ2-7,.,TGTGCCACCAGCAGAGATGAGAGCGGGCTTCCCTACGAGCAGTACTTC,CATSRDESGLPYEQYF
TRBV4-2,.,TRBJ2-3,TRBD2,TGTGCCAGCAGCCAAGTAGCGGGAGATACGCAGTATTTT,CASSQVAGDTQYF
TRBV28,.,TRBJ2-7,TRBD1,TGTGCCAGCAGGGGGGGACAGGCCGCGGAGTACGAGCAGTACTTC,CASRGGQAAEYEQYF
TRBV19,.,TRBJ2-1,TRBD2,TGTGCCAGTAGTATGACTAGCGGGAGCCGTGCGTTCTTC,CASSMTSGSRAFF
TRBV27,once,TRBJ1-6,.,TGTGCCAGCCGTAAACGGGGGCTCCCCGATTTTGATTCACCCCTCCACTTT,CASRKRGLPDFDSPLHF
TRBV4-2,.,TRBJ1-3,.,TGTGCCAGCAGCCAAGGCGTCGGGGGGATAGGAAACACCATATATTTT,CASSQGVGGIGNTIYF